This T cell receptor (beta chain) was retrieved from a study of shared clonotypes between healthy human individuals. The CDR3 contains 15 residues. CDR1 and CDR2 from the germline V gene are LGHNA and YNFKEQ. Trimming shortened V by 8 bases and J by 4 bases, and 20 bases separated the two germline ends. Measured with immunoSEQ multiplex PCR; TCRdb has only the in-frame clones, and not every one. The table has some 2.3 million clones, over 85% seen once; the top ten hold about 0.37%. Within Nashville, Tennessee resided all donors, each a Caucasian adult. Sequencing input: naive CD4+ T cells from PBMCs. Subset of the sample: CD45RA+ positively selected. The genes are TRBV4-2 and TRBJ1-1; the D gene is possibly TRBD1 (6 bases). The receptor was derived from a man between 18 and 35 years old in good health. Some clones in this sample may be carry-over from other donors' samples. The CDR3 reads CASSLTGIVSTEAFF. The CDR3 DNA follows: TGTGCCAGCTCTTTAACAGGGATTGTGAGCACTGAAGCTTTCTTT.